This TCR beta chain emerged from a study of T cell repertoires in cytomegalovirus infection. The CDR3 runs 15 residues. With 6 bases clipped from V and 4 bases from J, the junction kept 8 bases outside the gene matches. CDR1 is LNHDA and CDR2 is SQIVND in the germline V gene (reference sequence). TCRdb called the reads again in MiXCR, with one record for every CDR3 protein. The table records about 350,000 distinct CDR3 sequences, about 35% of them present only once. In the case of this clonotype: Its antigen is unidentified.

The chain joins TRBV19 to TRBJ2-1, with TRBD2 matching over 8 bases. The source is a human donor in good health (CMV status not recorded). Some clones in this sample may be carry-over from other donors' samples. The specimen comprised cultured PBMCs, sampled from culture after CMV antigen stimulation. Here the CDR3 reads CASRTTSGDYNEQFF. CDR3 bases: TGTGCCAGTAGAACTACTAGCGGAGATTACAATGAGCAGTTCTTC.